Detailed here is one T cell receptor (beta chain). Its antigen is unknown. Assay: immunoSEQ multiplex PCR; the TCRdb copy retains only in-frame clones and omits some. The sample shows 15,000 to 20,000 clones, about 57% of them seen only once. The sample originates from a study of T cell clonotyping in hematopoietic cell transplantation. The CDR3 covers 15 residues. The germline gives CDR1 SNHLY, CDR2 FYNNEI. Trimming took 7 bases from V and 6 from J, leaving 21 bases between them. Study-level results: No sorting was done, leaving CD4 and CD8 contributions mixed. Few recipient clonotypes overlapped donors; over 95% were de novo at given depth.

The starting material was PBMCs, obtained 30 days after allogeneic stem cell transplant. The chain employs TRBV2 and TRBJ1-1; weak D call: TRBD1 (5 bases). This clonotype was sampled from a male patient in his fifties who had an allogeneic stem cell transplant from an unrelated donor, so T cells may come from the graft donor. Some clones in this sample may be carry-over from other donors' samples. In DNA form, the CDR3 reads TGTGCCAGCACAGATCTGGACACGTCGGGGTCTGAAGCTTTCTTT. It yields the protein CASTDLDTSGSEAFF.